A selection of T cell receptor beta chains follows, all from one sample in a study of T cells in Graves' hyperthyroidism and ophthalmopathy. TCRdb analysed the multiplex PCR reads with MiXCR anew, one entry per CDR3 protein. The sample includes fewer than 550,000 distinct CDR3 sequences, approximately 14% of them seen just once. Sequenced input: blood. The receptor source for this set is a woman between 18 and 30 years old with Graves' hyperthyroidism. Each CDR3 is given with its conserved first and last residue. Each record gives: D gene, J gene, clone size, V gene, CDR3 protein, CDR3 DNA. D genes are given only for firm matches. The size entry is marked missing in some rows and otherwise reads once, few, many or a size class.

TRBD1 TRBJ2-3 . TRBV5-1 CASSLEGQGAVRNTQYF TGCGCCAGCAGCTTGGAGGGACAGGGTGCTGTACGAAATACGCAGTATTTT
. TRBJ2-7 many TRBV2 CASRADGISYEQYF TGTGCCAGCAGAGCGGACGGAATTTCCTACGAGCAGTACTTC
. TRBJ2-2 many TRBV7-9 CASSLWPRERNGELFF TGTGCCAGCAGCTTATGGCCCAGGGAGAGGAACGGGGAGCTGTTTTTT
. TRBJ1-4 many TRBV12-3/TRBV12-4 CASSLPMGWTNEKLFF TGTGCCAGCAGTTTACCCATGGGGTGGACTAATGAAAAACTGTTTTTT
. TRBJ1-2 many TRBV2 CASRQAEGSYGYTF TGTGCCAGCAGACAGGCAGAGGGGAGCTATGGCTACACCTTC
. TRBJ1-1 many TRBV2 CASSVGQGLNTEAFF TGTGCCAGCAGTGTAGGTCAGGGACTAAACACTGAAGCTTTCTTT
TRBD2 TRBJ2-1 many TRBV25-1 CASSDVGVGGDEQFF TGTGCCAGCAGTGATGTCGGAGTTGGGGGGGATGAGCAGTTCTTC
TRBD1 TRBJ2-7 . TRBV5-6 CASSYQTGFPEQYF TGTGCCAGCAGCTACCAGACAGGGTTTCCCGAGCAGTACTTC
TRBD1 TRBJ2-5 . TRBV7-9 CASSLVSGQGDQETQYF TGTGCCAGCAGCCTAGTCTCGGGACAGGGGGACCAAGAGACCCAGTACTTC
. TRBJ2-2 few TRBV13 CASSPPSANTGELFF TGTGCCAGCAGCCCCCCTTCGGCCAACACCGGGGAGCTGTTTTTT
. TRBJ2-5 few TRBV18 CASSPGVFGKETQYF TGTGCCAGCTCACCAGGGGTTTTCGGGAAAGAGACCCAGTACTTC
. TRBJ1-1 many TRBV18 CASSPLGERAFF TGTGCCAGCTCACCGTTAGGGGAGCGAGCTTTCTTT
. TRBJ2-7 . TRBV5-1 CASSIAKTRATEEQYF TGCGCCAGCAGCATTGCAAAGACAAGGGCTACGGAAGAGCAGTACTTC
TRBD1 TRBJ2-7 few TRBV20-1 CSAWDSLSYEQYF TGCAGTGCGTGGGACAGCTTATCCTACGAGCAGTACTTC
. TRBJ2-5 many TRBV10-3 CAIRGGTQFQETQYF TGTGCCATCAGGGGCGGGACGCAATTCCAAGAGACCCAGTACTTC
. TRBJ2-7 many TRBV5-6 CASSSDFEGPYEQYF TGTGCCAGCAGCTCGGACTTCGAAGGGCCCTACGAGCAGTACTTC
. TRBJ2-7 many TRBV19 CASSRRWGDEQYF TGTGCCAGTAGTAGAAGATGGGGGGACGAGCAGTACTTC
. TRBJ2-5 . TRBV5-1 CASSLGRVGQETQYF TGCGCCAGCAGTCTTGGAAGGGTCGGCCAAGAGACCCAGTACTTC
. TRBJ2-5 many TRBV7-2 CASSSPWAGAGETQYF TGTGCCAGCAGCTCTCCTTGGGCGGGGGCCGGGGAGACCCAGTACTTC
. TRBJ2-6 many TRBV11-2 CASSLGSSGANVLTF TGTGCCAGCAGCTTAGGGAGTAGTGGGGCCAACGTCCTGACTTTC
TRBD2 TRBJ2-1 many TRBV27 CASTELAGGPIEQFF TGTGCCAGCACCGAACTAGCGGGAGGGCCGATTGAGCAGTTCTTC
. TRBJ2-1 once TRBV12-3/TRBV12-4 CASTEGGARHNEQFF TGTGCCAGCACCGAGGGGGGGGCCCGACACAATGAGCAGTTCTTC
. TRBJ1-1 many TRBV2 CASSARGMDTEAFF TGTGCCAGCAGCGCACGGGGGATGGACACTGAAGCTTTCTTT
TRBD2 TRBJ2-1 many TRBV20-1 CSARDLGLAGDYNEQFF TGCAGTGCTAGAGATTTGGGACTAGCGGGAGATTACAATGAGCAGTTCTTC
. TRBJ1-5 few TRBV27 CASSPDAAGQPQHF TGTGCCAGCAGCCCGGACGCCGCAGGACAGCCCCAGCATTTT
TRBD2 TRBJ2-7 many TRBV20-1 CSAASGRGHEQYF TGCAGTGCCGCTAGCGGGAGAGGTCACGAGCAGTACTTC
TRBD1 TRBJ1-5 . TRBV6-1 CAISDSQGAGGNQPQHF TGTGCCATCAGTGACTCGCAGGGGGCAGGAGGCAATCAGCCCCAGCATTTT
TRBD1 TRBJ1-2 few TRBV6-5 CASSYSGTGNYGYTF TGTGCCAGCAGTTACTCCGGGACAGGGAACTATGGCTACACCTTC
TRBD1 TRBJ1-2 . TRBV19 CASSRGQGEGYTF TGTGCCAGTAGTAGGGGACAGGGAGAAGGCTACACCTTC
. TRBJ2-1 many TRBV20-1 CSARAGGRNEQFF TGCAGTGCTAGAGCGGGGGGCCGGAATGAGCAGTTCTTC
TRBD1 TRBJ1-6 few TRBV6-2/TRBV6-3 CASSTGGGRSPLHF TGTGCCAGCAGTACAGGGGGAGGAAGATCACCCCTCCACTTT
. TRBJ2-5 . TRBV20-1 CSARPPRRGNRETQYF TGCAGTGCTAGACCCCCCAGGAGGGGGAATCGGGAGACCCAGTACTTC
. TRBJ1-5 few TRBV7-2 CASSLGHTGGGRPQHF TGTGCCAGCAGCTTAGGGCATACGGGCGGCGGGCGACCCCAGCATTTT
TRBD2 TRBJ2-5 . TRBV20-1 CSASFGLAGAPQETQYF TGCAGTGCTAGCTTCGGACTAGCGGGGGCACCACAAGAGACCCAGTACTTC
. TRBJ1-2 many TRBV20-1 CSARDSGNRYGYTF TGCAGTGCTAGAGATAGTGGCAACCGCTATGGCTACACCTTC
. TRBJ1-4 . TRBV7-6 CASSSAGRHEKLFF TGTGCCAGCAGCTCCGCCGGACGTCATGAAAAACTGTTTTTT
TRBD1 TRBJ2-1 . TRBV9 CASSVRDSRSYNEQFF TGTGCCAGCAGCGTCCGGGACAGCCGCTCCTACAATGAGCAGTTCTTC
. TRBJ2-1 many TRBV27 CASSLSGTRSYNEQFF TGTGCCAGCAGTTTATCGGGGACACGCTCCTACAATGAGCAGTTCTTC
TRBD1 TRBJ2-7 many TRBV5-1 CASSRTATGEEQYF TGCGCCAGCAGCCGTACTGCGACAGGGGAGGAGCAGTACTTC
. TRBJ2-1 few TRBV3-2 CASSQDVSGGADEQFF TGTGCCAGCAGCCAAGATGTAAGCGGGGGGGCCGATGAGCAGTTCTTC
TRBD1 TRBJ2-3 many TRBV24-1 CAINTGVSTDTQYF TGTGCCATCAACACAGGGGTAAGCACAGATACGCAGTATTTT
. TRBJ1-2 many TRBV7-2 CASSLFLGIGGYTF TGTGCCAGCAGCTTATTTCTGGGGATAGGTGGCTACACCTTC
. TRBJ2-1 many TRBV28 CASSFSASRRNEQFF TGTGCCAGCAGTTTTTCCGCTAGTCGGCGGAATGAGCAGTTCTTC
TRBD1 TRBJ2-7 . TRBV15 CATSRAGQGNYEQYF TGTGCCACCAGCAGAGCCGGACAGGGCAACTACGAGCAGTACTTC
TRBD2 TRBJ2-1 . TRBV20-1 CSASPPGGPNNEQFF TGCAGTGCTAGTCCCCCGGGGGGGCCTAACAATGAGCAGTTCTTC
. TRBJ1-2 once TRBV18 CASSPSQVGGFGYTF TGTGCCAGCTCACCATCACAGGTGGGAGGCTTTGGCTACACCTTC
. TRBJ2-7 . TRBV30 CAWSPGLYEQYF TGTGCCTGGAGTCCAGGACTCTACGAGCAGTACTTC
. TRBJ2-3 many TRBV5-1 CASSLADPTDTQYF TGCGCCAGCAGCTTGGCAGACCCCACAGATACGCAGTATTTT
. TRBJ1-3 . TRBV6-1 CAVPGNTIYF TGTGCCGTTCCTGGAAACACCATATATTTT
TRBD1 TRBJ1-4 . TRBV27 CASSILPPTGEKLFF TGTGCCAGCAGTATCCTACCCCCGACAGGGGAAAAACTGTTTTTT
TRBD2 TRBJ2-4 . TRBV7-3 CASSSGGGPSYF TGTGCCAGCAGCTCCGGGGGGGGCCCCTCGTACTTC
. TRBJ2-3 . TRBV4-1 CASSRIQGASTDTQYF TGCGCCAGCAGCCGAATACAGGGAGCCAGCACAGATACGCAGTATTTT
TRBD1 TRBJ2-3 . TRBV7-9 CASSLERDRPTDTQYF TGTGCCAGCAGCTTAGAAAGGGACAGGCCCACAGATACGCAGTATTTT
TRBD2 TRBJ2-5 . TRBV20-1 CSARAPGLAGNFQETQYF TGCAGTGCTAGAGCACCGGGACTAGCGGGGAACTTCCAAGAGACCCAGTACTTC